This TCR beta chain was profiled in a study of beta chain features in type 1 diabetes (dated by TCRdb to the late 2010s). With respect to the entire study: Patients and healthy donors did not differ in mean age, gender distribution, total cell number or subset yield. A total of some 110 million sorted cells were examined across all samples, and a strong correlation was observed between cell number per subset and RNA yield. The study compared the TCRB repertoires of sorted circulating CD4+ T cell subsets in recently diagnosed type 1 diabetes patients with those in matched healthy donors. Regulatory and stem cell-like memory subsets were obtained from only 8 patients and roughly 8 healthy donors, while naive and central memory subsets were obtained from all 30 or so donors.

The V end gives up 6 bases and the J end 4 bases, leaving 5 bases in the junction not matched to a gene. The CDR3, from cysteine to phenylalanine, totals 14 residues. Kept here is only the CDR3 DNA, which spans 42 bases and is read in frame from base 1. The germline V gene (reference sequence) specifies SEHNR as CDR1 and FQNEAQ as CDR2. About this clone itself: Its cognate antigen has yet to be identified. The input lacks base qualities; no much larger clone sits a single base away.

The High Capacity cDNA Reverse Transcription Kit was used to reverse transcribe all of the isolated RNA, meaning that expressed TCRB transcripts were what got sequenced. Deep immunoSEQ sequencing was applied to naive, central memory and regulatory T cell samples, giving an average of approximately 4 million total reads per sample. After sorted cells were lysed in RLT buffer, RNA was extracted with DNase-treated RNeasy Micro or Mini kits, with the choice depending on cell number. To prevent cross-contamination, every cell subset was processed on its own, while patient and healthy donor samples were processed together. The immunoSEQ multiplex PCR was used to amplify TCRB sequences from cDNA, yielding 87-bp fragments that span the CDR3 region. The amplicons were sequenced using the Illumina HiSeq platform. Turning to the authors' computational methods: PCR bias was corrected computationally using synthetic template baselines, and reads within Hamming distance 2 were collapsed, with unmergeable singletons discarded. Reads were aligned against IMGT to assign V, D and J genes, CDR3 length and insertions or deletions at six rearrangement sites. Within each subset, clonotype counts were normalized to sorted cell number, after which true diversity and Gini coefficients were computed with the tcR R package. The overlap coefficient, calculated on TCRB nucleotide sequences, was used to quantify repertoire sharing. Out-of-frame TCRB sequences from naive cells were analyzed to stand in for the pre-selection repertoire. Sourced from immuneACCESS, this table was stored by TCRdb with only in-frame sequences that have V and J called. A share of the clones is absent; for the studies checked, an unresolved V gene accounts for under half, and the remainder has no known explanation. Clonal size and the V and J genes are those of that table, whereas D and trimming came from the DNA. In this sample the table shows over 200,000 clones, 9.5% to 13% of which occur a single time. Around 0.017% of the sample is taken by the ten largest.

A single peripheral blood draw of approximately 120 mL on average was collected from each donor into heparinised tubes. A BD FACSAria II and a panel including CD45RO, CCR7, CD25, CD127, CD95 and CD27 were used to sort naive, central memory, regulatory and stem cell-like memory CD4+ T cells. Every sorted population had a purity above 95%. PBMCs were separated immediately by Lymphoprep density gradient centrifugation and were stained directly, without being cultured. To minimize batch effects, samples were stained and sorted in pairs, one healthy donor with one patient per experiment. General study outcomes and caveats: At VDJ recombination sites, type 1 diabetes patients had fewer insertions and more deleted nucleotides, which implies abnormalities in thymic rearrangement. Naive, central memory and regulatory TCRB repertoires appeared to be more alike among patients than among healthy donors. A moderate but significant shortening of TCRB CDR3 length was observed in type 1 diabetes patients in all four CD4+ subsets. Because the HLA sub-analyses included only small numbers of individuals, any influence of HLA type on TCRB rearrangement was left unresolved. PCR may preferentially amplify shorter templates, but because patient and control samples were amplified and corrected together, any resulting skew would affect both groups equally. Because cDNA rather than genomic DNA was sequenced, highly expressing activated cells could have been over-represented, although no difference in activation and CD3 levels was found between groups.

This sequence was found in a man aged 25-45 years with type 1 diabetes. Specimen: naive CD4+ T cells from blood. The sample's cell subset or site label, in plain terms: true naive CD4+ T cells. The chain is made from TRBV7-9 and TRBJ2-5; TRBD1 agrees with 10 junctional bases. The DNA sequence follows: TGTGCCAGCAGAGTTTGGACAGGGGGAGAGACCCAGTACTTC. The encoded protein is CASRVWTGGETQYF.